This T cell receptor (beta chain) was captured by sequencing in a study of primary melanoma T cells and metastatic recurrence. Whole-study context: These T2 to T4 primary melanomas had thickness greater than 1 mm. Overall study results and limits: Tumor T-cell fraction reportedly predicted progression-free survival independently. T-cell fraction reportedly outperformed other histopathological variables added to thickness.

In its sample, this clone was seen once. What it binds is not known. TCRdb keeps only in-frame clones here, not all; method: immunoSEQ multiplex PCR. Of approximately 1,500 clones in the sample, 88% were seen once. This CDR3 has 18 amino acids. Germline CDR1 is SGHDN and CDR2 is FVKESK. Trimming cost V 1 base and J 5 bases; bases outside gene matches: 16. V gene TRBV14 combines with J gene TRBJ2-7; 8 bases map to TRBD1. The TCR originated in a human donor with melanoma. The sample consisted of melanoma tumor tissue. The CDR3 DNA sequence: TGTGCCAGCAGCCAAGGGCGATCGGCAGGGGGCCTGTCCAACGAGCAGTACTTC. Protein: CASSQGRSAGGLSNEQYF.